This T cell receptor (beta chain) was found in a study of T cell responses to AZD1222 COVID-19 vaccine. Findings and limits, study-wide: Among AZD1222 vaccinees, only five to seven were seropositive at baseline. Spike-wide coverage was observed for vaccine-associated CD4 TCRs, with dominant responses at 160-218 and 743-854. None of the repertoires were sampled until the peak T cell response had passed.

V shed 5 bases, J shed 2 bases, and the junction held 5 bases outside the gene matches. The V gene's germline CDR1 is LNHDA and CDR2 SQIVND (reference sequence). The CDR3 totals 14 residues. Clones were read by immunoSEQ multiplex PCR, and TCRdb kept only the in-frame ones, dropping some. The top ten hold roughly 1% of the sample, which has about 180,000 clones, 85% to 95% seen once. A note on this clone: Its antigen is currently unknown.

This sequence was found in an adult who received the MenACWY meningococcal vaccine as a control. The chain combines TRBV19 with TRBJ1-2, with 7 bases aligning to TRBD1. The starting material was peripheral blood, obtained 28 days after the second dose of the MenACWY control vaccine. CDR3 amino acids: CASSSGTANYGYTF. The CDR3 nucleotides read TGTGCCAGTAGTTCCGGGACAGCCAACTATGGCTACACCTTC. Full variable domain (missing parts from reference TRBV19 and TRBJ1-2): DGGITQSPKYLFRKEGQNVTLSCEQNLNHDAMYWYRQDPGQGLRLIYYSQIVNDFQKGDIAEGYSVSREKKESFPLTVTSAQKNPTAFYLCASSSGTANYGYTFGSGTRLTVV.